This is a list of T cell receptor beta chains from one sample in a study of cytomegalovirus exposure and HLA in healthy donors. Profiling relied on immunoSEQ multiplex PCR, and the TCRdb table lists in-frame clones only, not all of them. This table holds 130,000 or so clones, around 74% found once. The sequencing input was PBMCs. Receptor source: a middle-aged man in good health and CMV-seropositive. Each CDR3 is given with its conserved first and last residue. D genes are given only for firm matches. Not every row has a clone size; where given, it reads once, few, many or a size class.

clone_size j_call v_call d_call cdr3_aa cdr3_nt
NA TRBJ1-1 TRBV5-6 NA CASSLTGFDTEAFF TGTGCCAGCAGCTTGACAGGGTTTGACACTGAAGCTTTCTTT
NA TRBJ1-2 TRBV19 TRBD1 CATRTGGYGYTF TGTGCCACCAGGACAGGGGGTTATGGCTACACCTTC
NA TRBJ1-2 TRBV6-1 NA CASSEAISSGTRLYTF TGTGCCAGCAGTGAAGCGATATCATCCGGGACACGCCTCTACACCTTC
NA TRBJ1-1 TRBV15 TRBD1 CATRAGGGSTEAFF TGTGCCACCAGGGCAGGGGGCGGGAGCACTGAAGCTTTCTTT
few TRBJ2-3 TRBV7-9 NA CASGQLPRDTQYF TGTGCCAGCGGCCAATTGCCCCGTGATACGCAGTATTTT
once TRBJ2-7 TRBV7-6 TRBD1 CASSLGGDRGYEQYF TGTGCCAGCAGCTTAGGAGGGGACAGGGGTTACGAGCAGTACTTC
NA TRBJ2-1 TRBV5-1 TRBD2 CASSGWTSGNYNEQFF TGCGCCAGCAGCGGATGGACTAGCGGAAACTACAATGAGCAGTTCTTC
NA TRBJ1-1 TRBV14 TRBD1 CASSQVSETGAAFF TGTGCCAGCAGCCAAGTATCTGAGACAGGGGCGGCTTTCTTT
NA TRBJ2-7 TRBV7-9 TRBD1 CASSLRTGRAYEQYF TGTGCCAGCAGCTTGAGGACAGGGCGCGCCTACGAGCAGTACTTC
NA TRBJ2-3 TRBV4-1 TRBD2 CASSRIRGTSGTLQYF TGCGCCAGCAGCCGCATACGAGGGACTAGCGGGACTCTGCAGTATTTT
NA TRBJ2-7 TRBV4-1 NA CASSRGDNSYEQYF TGCGCCAGCAGCCGAGGGGACAACTCCTACGAGCAGTACTTC
NA TRBJ1-5 TRBV6-1 TRBD1 CASRPTGESNQPQHF TGTGCCAGCAGGCCGACAGGGGAAAGCAATCAGCCCCAGCATTTT
NA TRBJ2-7 TRBV15 NA CATSSATGEQYF TGTGCCACCAGCAGCGCGACGGGCGAGCAGTACTTC
NA TRBJ1-4 TRBV6-5 NA CASSYGEKLFF TGTGCCAGCAGTTACGGCGAAAAACTGTTTTTT
NA TRBJ2-7 TRBV28 TRBD1 CASSLLGRVAKGAYEQYF TGTGCCAGCAGTTTATTGGGCAGGGTGGCCAAGGGGGCTTACGAGCAGTACTTC
few TRBJ1-2 TRBV9 TRBD1 CASSGTGEGYTF TGTGCCAGCAGCGGAACAGGGGAGGGCTACACCTTC
NA TRBJ1-2 TRBV9 NA CASSVAQDNYGYTF TGTGCCAGCAGCGTAGCCCAGGATAACTATGGCTACACCTTC
NA TRBJ2-1 TRBV4-2 TRBD2 CASSQHRLAGGPSYNEQFF TGTGCCAGCAGCCAACACCGACTAGCGGGAGGGCCCTCCTACAATGAGCAGTTCTTC
NA TRBJ2-2 TRBV10-2 NA CASSLQGVGTGELFF TGCGCCAGCAGCCTACAGGGAGTTGGCACCGGGGAGCTGTTTTTT
NA TRBJ2-5 TRBV5-1 TRBD1 CASSPEGTGGGEQYF TGCGCCAGCAGCCCGGAAGGGACAGGGGGTGGTGAGCAGTACTTC